Below are 20 T cell receptor beta chains sequenced from a single sample in a study of vaccination and CD4 T cells after COVID-19. TCRdb processed the PCR reads anew with MiXCR; each CDR3 protein has one entry. This table holds about 22,000 distinct CDR3 sequences, approximately 57% found once. The sample consisted of CD4+ T cells from blood, taken before SARS-CoV-2 vaccination. All receptors derive from a human donor who had recovered from COVID-19.

By share, this clonotype ranks as medium-sized (0.01 to 0.1%). The V gene is TRBV20-1, the J gene TRBJ2-5; TRBD2 matches 8 bases. The trim removed 5 bases at V and 5 bases at J, leaving 7 bases unmatched. This CDR3 has 13 residues. In germline, CDR1 is DFQATT, CDR2 SNEGSKA (reference sequence). CDR3 sequence (DNA): TGCAGTGCTCCCGGACTAGCAGGCGAGACCCAGTACTTC. It yields the protein CSAPGLAGETQYF.

J is TRBJ2-3 and V is TRBV30; the D call may be TRBD1 or TRBD2 (5 bases each). V was cut by 5 bases and J by 2 bases, with 11 bases left in between. Germline CDR1 GTSNPN, CDR2 SVGIG (reference sequence). The CDR3 runs to 13 residues. The chain's CDR3 is CAWWGYPTDTQYF. The CDR3, as DNA: TGTGCCTGGTGGGGGTATCCCACAGATACGCAGTATTTT.

This clonotype was seen a few times. The chain joins TRBV20-1 to TRBJ2-2; D may be TRBD1 (6 bases). The V end lost 5 bases, the J end lost 1 base, and 17 bases lay between the germline ends. Germline V gene lookup returns CDR1 DFQATT and CDR2 SNEGSKA (reference sequence). The CDR3 has 16 residues. CDR3 residues: CSARPSRGLNTGELFF. CDR3 coding DNA: TGCAGTGCTCGTCCTAGCAGGGGCTTGAACACCGGGGAGCTGTTTTTT.

This clonotype has only a few counts. V usage is TRBV2 and J usage is TRBJ1-5; 7 bases are a match to TRBD1. Trimming took 2 bases from V and 6 from J; bases not matched to a gene: 4. The CDR3 has 14 residues. CDR1 is SNHLY, CDR2 FYNNEI, per germline. The CDR3 bases are TGTGCCAGCAGTGAAATCCAGGGGGGTCAGCCCCAGCATTTT. This codes for CASSEIQGGQPQHF.

This clonotype occurred a few times. V usage is TRBV7-2 and J usage is TRBJ1-5; possible D gene TRBD1, 6 bases. Per the germline V gene, CDR1 is SGHTA and CDR2 is FQGNSA. V dropped 5 bases and J dropped 5 bases, with 10 bases sitting between them. The CDR3 runs to 13 residues. The CDR3 sequence: CASSREGDQPQHF. The CDR3 bases are TGTGCCAGCAGCAGAGAGGGGGATCAGCCCCAGCATTTT.

The chain links TRBV30 to TRBJ2-3, with 14 positions matching TRBD2. The V gene end was trimmed by 5 bases and the J gene end by 4 bases; junction bases not matched to a gene: 8. This CDR3 has 16 amino acids. CDR1 and CDR2 from the germline V gene are GTSNPN and SVGIG (reference sequence). The CDR3 sequence: CAWRGTSGSGADTQYF. In nucleotides, the CDR3 is TGTGCCTGGCGAGGGACTAGCGGGAGCGGAGCAGATACGCAGTATTTT.

This clonotype has only a few counts. J is TRBJ2-2 and V is TRBV7-2, with TRBD1 matching over 9 bases. V was pared by 5 bases and J by 6 bases, with 7 bases of the junction left unmatched. This CDR3 region has 15 residues. Germline CDR1 is SGHTA and CDR2 is FQGNSA. The CDR3 loop reads CASSTGQGGPGELFF. In DNA form, the CDR3 reads TGTGCCAGCAGCACGGGACAGGGTGGACCCGGGGAGCTGTTTTTT.

The V and J genes are TRBV27 and TRBJ2-5; D is unclear. The CDR3 is 14 amino acids. The V gene's germline CDR1 is MNHEY and CDR2 SMNVEV (reference sequence). V was clipped by 6 bases and J by 7 bases, with 18 bases between them. The CDR3 here is CASSPDGSRVTQYF. The CDR3, as DNA: TGTGCCAGCAGCCCGGACGGTTCAAGAGTGACCCAGTACTTC.

V usage is TRBV24-1 and J usage is TRBJ2-1, with 11 bases aligning to TRBD2. The CDR3 runs to 16 residues. Looked up from germline, CDR1 is KGHDR and CDR2 is SFDVKD. J gave up 4 bases and V 6 bases, and 7 bases lay outside the gene matches. Here the CDR3 reads CATSPHGTSGYNEQFF. The CDR3, as DNA: TGTGCCACCAGTCCGCACGGGACTAGCGGTTACAATGAGCAGTTCTTC.

V usage is TRBV4-2 and J usage is TRBJ2-4; the D gene is possibly TRBD2 (5 bases). V was cut by 3 bases and J by 3 bases, with 9 bases left in between. Germline CDR1 and CDR2: LGHNA and YNFKEQ. CDR3 size: 14 residues. The CDR3 protein is CASSQDSHKNIQYF. The CDR3 DNA follows: TGTGCCAGCAGCCAGGACTCGCACAAAAACATTCAGTACTTC.

This clonotype was observed a few times. The gene calls are TRBV20-1 and TRBJ2-5, with TRBD2 matching over 10 bases. CDR1 is DFQATT, CDR2 SNEGSKA, per germline (reference sequence). CDR3 length: 14 amino acids. V lost 1 base, J lost 5 bases, and 4 bases stayed unmatched. CDR3 bases: TGCAGTGCTAGAGGGGTTAGCGGGAGGGAGACCCAGTACTTC. Its translation is CSARGVSGRETQYF.

The chain carries TRBV20-1 and TRBJ2-1; 14 bases align to TRBD2. The CDR3 runs 18 residues. CDR1 and CDR2 from the germline V gene are DFQATT and SNEGSKA (reference sequence). V shed 6 bases and J 0 bases; nucleotides not matched to a gene: 10. The CDR3 loop is CSAPRTSGRLSSYNEQFF. The CDR3 nucleotides read TGCAGTGCCCCAAGGACTAGCGGGAGGCTTAGCTCCTACAATGAGCAGTTCTTC.

This chain links TRBV20-1 with TRBJ2-3, with D unclear. Germline V CDR1 and CDR2: DFQATT, SNEGSKA (reference sequence). CDR3 length equals 12 residues. V lost 6 bases and J 4 bases, leaving 11 bases between the germline ends. DNA of the CDR3: TGCAGTGCCGTAGAATGGGCAGATACGCAGTATTTT. It is translated as CSAVEWADTQYF.

The CDR3 DNA follows: TGCAGTGGCAGGGGACAGGGGCTATCTGAAGCTTTCTTT. Translated, it gives CSGRGQGLSEAFF. V and J are TRBV20-1 and TRBJ1-1, with 10 bases lining up with TRBD1. This CDR3 has 13 residues. The V and J ends lost 7 bases and 6 bases, in that order; junction bases with no gene match: 8. CDR1 and CDR2 from the germline V gene are DFQATT and SNEGSKA (reference sequence).

The V gene is TRBV10-3, the J gene TRBJ1-1; D is unresolved. The length of the CDR3 is 12 residues. V lost 10 bases to trimming and J lost 1 base, with 10 bases between them. The germline V gene encodes CDR1 ENHRY and CDR2 SYGVKD. The CDR3 DNA is TGTGCCACCTGGCGGGGGAACACTGAAGCTTTCTTT. This codes for CATWRGNTEAFF.

This clonotype was seen more than once but under ten times. The chain is built from TRBV25-1 and TRBJ1-6; TRBD1 agrees at 9 bases. V trimming: 4 bases; J trimming: 7 bases; junction bases outside the gene matches: 5. The length of the CDR3 is 15 residues. The germline V gene encodes CDR1 MGHDK and CDR2 SYGVNS. CDR3 coding DNA: TGTGCCAGCAGTGCAAACAGGGGGCGAAATTCACCCCTCCACTTT. Amino acids: CASSANRGRNSPLHF. Together with reference TRBV25-1 and TRBJ1-6, the CDR3 gives the full variable domain: EADIYQTPRYLVIGTGKKITLECSQTMGHDKMYWYQQDPGMELHLIHYSYGVNSTEKGDLSSESTVSRIRTEHFPLTLESARPSHTSQYLCASSANRGRNSPLHFGNGTRLTVT.

The chain recombines TRBV7-9 with TRBJ2-2, with 9 positions matching TRBD2. Germline lookup yields CDR1 SEHNR and CDR2 FQNEAQ (reference sequence). The CDR3 totals 14 residues. With 5 bases clipped from V and 5 bases from J, the junction kept 3 bases outside the gene matches. This CDR3 reads CASSTAGGTGELFF. The CDR3 DNA reads as TGTGCCAGCAGCACAGCGGGAGGAACCGGGGAGCTGTTTTTT. The variable domain in full, completed from reference TRBV7-9 and TRBJ2-2, reads DTGVSQNPRHKITKRGQNVTFRCDPISEHNRLYWYRQTLGQGPEFLTYFQNEAQLEKSRLLSDRFSAERPKGSFSTLEIQRTEQGDSAMYLCASSTAGGTGELFFGEGSRLTVL.

The CDR3 loop is CASSYGGGAGTDTQYF. The DNA of the CDR3 is TGTGCCAGCAGTTACGGAGGCGGGGCAGGGACAGATACGCAGTATTTT. J is TRBJ2-3 and V is TRBV6-5, with D possibly matching TRBD2 (6 bases). Trimming took off 2 bases at V and 3 bases at J, with 15 bases between the two ends. The CDR3 is made up of 16 amino acids. CDR1 MNHEY and CDR2 SVGAGI come from the germline V gene.

V is TRBV6-1 and J is TRBJ1-3, with D unresolved. The CDR3 spans 13 residues. V dropped 6 bases and J dropped 0 bases, with 6 bases sitting between them. CDR1 MNHNS and CDR2 SASEGT come from the germline V gene. The CDR3 DNA reads TGTGCCAGCAGCCGGGACTCTGGAAACACCATATATTTT. Amino acid sequence: CASSRDSGNTIYF.

J is TRBJ2-2 and V is TRBV15, with TRBD2 matching over 11 bases. With V trimmed by 3 bases and J by 2 bases, 2 bases remained unmatched. CDR1 and CDR2 from the germline V gene are LNHNV and YYDKDF (reference sequence). The CDR3 is made up of 16 amino acids. CDR3 in amino acids: CATSSSGRANTGELFF. CDR3 bases: TGTGCCACCAGCAGTAGCGGGAGGGCCAACACCGGGGAGCTGTTTTTT. Full variable domain (missing parts from reference TRBV15 and TRBJ2-2): DAMVIQNPRYQVTQFGKPVTLSCSQTLNHNVMYWYQQKSSQAPKLLFHYYDKDFNNEADTPDNFQSRRPNTSFCFLDIRSPGLGDTAMYLCATSSSGRANTGELFFGEGSRLTVL.